This T cell receptor (beta chain) stems from a study of glioma-infiltrating T cells after dendritic cell vaccination. Overall study: Patients received autologous tumor lysate-pulsed dendritic cell vaccination between the early 2000s and the early 2010s. The study's findings and limits: TCR clonality showed no direct relationship with survival. Complete blood and tumor specimen sets were limited to few patients.

This clone was seen a single time. Its matching antigen is unknown. This sample's time point: after dendritic cell vaccination, including at tumor progression/relapse. The V segment lost 1 base and the J segment 7 bases; nucleotides outside the gene matches: 13. The V gene's germline CDR1 is SGHDN and CDR2 FVKESK. CDR3 length: 17 amino acids. Amplification used 60 V beta primers and 13 J beta primers. The assay was immunoSEQ multiplex PCR, and TCRdb's table has in-frame clones only and misses some. This table holds more than 85,000 clones, about 90% found once. The chain is built from TRBV14 and TRBJ2-3, with TRBD2 matching over 8 bases. The receptor was derived from a human donor with glioblastoma. The source material was blood, sampled after dendritic cell vaccination. DNA of the CDR3: TGTGCCAGCAGCCAAGGCCCCTTAGCGGGGAGGGATAATACGCAGTATTTT. Protein product: CASSQGPLAGRDNTQYF. Based on the CDR3 plus reference TRBV14 and TRBJ2-3, the full variable domain is EAGVTQFPSHSVIEKGQTVTLRCDPISGHDNLYWYRRVMGKEIKFLLHFVKESKQDESGMPNNRFLAERTGGTYSTLKVQPAELEDSGVYFCASSQGPLAGRDNTQYFGPGTRLTVL.